The entry that follows covers one T cell receptor beta chain sequence. The data were produced by immunoSEQ multiplex PCR, yet TCRdb's version contains in-frame clones alone and is incomplete. The table lists about 170,000 clones, 80% to 95% of them singletons. This entry belongs to a study of T cell responses to AZD1222 COVID-19 vaccine. The germline V gene has CDR1 LNHNV and CDR2 YYDKDF (reference sequence). The ends were cut back, 3 bases at V and 3 bases at J, with 14 bases in the middle. The CDR3 runs to 15 residues. Material: peripheral blood, obtained on day 0 of AZD1222 vaccination. The chain is built from TRBV15 and TRBJ1-1, with D possibly TRBD1 on 5 matching bases. The TCR originated in an adult in good health. The CDR3 spells CATSSGALRDTEAFF. Here the CDR3 DNA reads TGTGCCACCAGCAGCGGGGCTCTACGGGACACTGAAGCTTTCTTT. Together with reference TRBV15 and TRBJ1-1, the CDR3 gives the full variable domain: DAMVIQNPRYQVTQFGKPVTLSCSQTLNHNVMYWYQQKSSQAPKLLFHYYDKDFNNEADTPDNFQSRRPNTSFCFLDIRSPGLGDTAMYLCATSSGALRDTEAFFGQGTRLTVV.